A single sample is the source of the 20 T cell receptor beta chains below, sequenced in a study of T cell clonality in common variable immunodeficiency. The data were produced by immunoSEQ multiplex PCR, yet TCRdb's version contains in-frame clones alone and is incomplete. Recorded here are tens of thousands of clones, none singletons. Source material: peripheral blood mononuclear cells. These receptors were obtained from a person aged 18 to 69 in good health.

This clone was detected ten times or more. Coverage ceases 3 residues before the CDR3 finishes, and the germline J gene fills in the end. The chain recombines TRBV28 with TRBJ1-6, with TRBD1 matching over 12 bases. V lost 5 bases to trimming and J lost 3 bases; unmatched junction nucleotides: 5. The CDR3 contains 17 residues. Per germline, CDR1 MDHEN and CDR2 SYDVKM. CDR3 sequence reads: CASSQGTGGGYNSPLHF. Partial CDR3 DNA: TGTGCCAGCAGTCAAGGGACAGGGGGCGGCTATAATTCACCC.

This clone was counted many times. The read comes to an end 3 residues before the CDR3 does, leaving the germline J gene to fill in the end. The V gene is TRBV6-1, the J gene TRBJ2-7; 7 bases fit TRBD2. The V gene end was trimmed by 4 bases and the J gene end by 4 bases; junction bases not matched to a gene: 7. The CDR3 sequence is 14 residues long. The germline V gene has CDR1 MNHNS and CDR2 SASEGT. The CDR3 region is CASSGLAERYEQYF. Partial CDR3 DNA: TGTGCCAGCAGTGGCCTAGCGGAACGTTACGAG.

In its sample, this clone was seen many times. With the read ending 3 residues before the CDR3 end, the germline J gene is used to fill in that end. The chain couples TRBV28 to TRBJ2-7; no clear D gene. The CDR3 consists of 14 residues. Trimming pared 5 bases from V and 0 bases from J, leaving 11 bases between. The germline V gene encodes CDR1 MDHEN and CDR2 SYDVKM. CDR3 DNA, as far as it was read: TGTGCCAGCAGTGTAAGCCCGCGCTCCTACGAG. Translated: CASSVSPRSYE. The full CDR3 reads CASSVSPRSYEQYF.

A few counts support this clone. The chain's CDR3 is CASSFRVGTRGYNEQFF. CDR3 DNA (partial): TGTGCCAGCAGCTTCCGAGTAGGGACTAGAGGGTACAATGAG. The chain has TRBV7-8 and TRBJ2-1; 8 nucleotides align to TRBD2. The observed sequence ends 3 residues before the CDR3 terminus, with the missing tail filled in from the germline J gene. The germline V gene encodes CDR1 SGHVS and CDR2 FQNEAQ. The CDR3 length is 17 residues. The V gene end was trimmed by 3 bases and the J gene end by 4 bases; junction bases not matched to a gene: 11.

This clone was found many times. The read finishes 3 residues shy of the CDR3 end, and the germline J gene is used to complete it. The genes are TRBV20-1 and TRBJ1-5; D call uncertain. Germline CDR1 is DFQATT and CDR2 is SNEGSKA (reference sequence). V lost 0 bases and J 3 bases, leaving 12 bases between the germline ends. This CDR3 spans 15 amino acids. CDR3 in amino acids: CSARDPPGFNQPQHF. The DNA read from the CDR3 is TGCAGTGCTAGAGACCCGCCGGGTTTCAATCAGCCC.

Many counts were recorded for this clone. From the germline J gene comes the end of the CDR3, since the read stops 3 residues before it. The chain has TRBV19 and TRBJ2-1; 10 nucleotides agree with TRBD2. Trimming removed 3 bases from V and 7 bases from J; junction bases left unmatched: 18. The germline CDR1 and CDR2 sequences are LNHDA and SQIVND (reference sequence). The CDR3 is made up of 19 amino acids. The part of the CDR3 DNA that was read is TGTGCCAGTAGTATCTCTGGGCTAGCGGGAGTGTCGGGTATGAATGAG. Residues: CASSISGLAGVSGMNE. The whole CDR3 region reads CASSISGLAGVSGMNEQFF.

Many counts were recorded for this clone. The sequenced CDR3 bases are TGTGCCTGGAGAGTGCGAGAAAACACTGAA. This encodes CAWRVRENTE. The full CDR3 protein reads CAWRVRENTEAFF. The V gene is TRBV30, the J gene TRBJ1-1, with D hard to call. The sequence runs out 3 residues before the end of the CDR3; the remainder is reconstructed from the germline J gene. The CDR3 extends over 13 amino acids. In germline, CDR1 is GTSNPN, CDR2 SVGIG (reference sequence). Trimming took off 3 bases at V and 2 bases at J, with 10 bases between the two ends.

This clone has at least ten counts. The read finishes 3 residues shy of the CDR3 end, and the germline J gene is used to complete it. This chain joins TRBV7-2 and TRBJ1-6; no clear D. Germline values: CDR1 SGHTA, CDR2 FQGNSA. V lost 3 bases to trimming and J lost 7 bases, with 10 bases between them. The CDR3 is made up of 14 amino acids. The part of the CDR3 DNA that was read is TGTGCCAGCAGCTTCGCGGCTTCCAATTCACCC. Translating gives CASSFAASNSP. The complete CDR3 reads CASSFAASNSPLHF.

This clone was seen many times. Coverage ceases 3 residues before the CDR3 finishes, and the germline J gene fills in the end. V is TRBV19 and J is TRBJ1-5, with 7 bases that match TRBD1. The V gene's germline CDR1 is LNHDA and CDR2 SQIVND (reference sequence). This CDR3 comprises 16 residues. Trimming took 5 bases from V and 6 from J; bases not matched to a gene: 13. The CDR3 bases that were read are TGTGCCAGTAGTGGCCTGGGCACAGGGGTGGGTCAGCCC. This encodes CASSGLGTGVGQP. The complete CDR3 reads CASSGLGTGVGQPQHF. Full variable domain (rest looked up from reference TRBV19 and TRBJ1-5): DGGITQSPKYLFRKEGQNVTLSCEQNLNHDAMYWYRQDPGQGLRLIYYSQIVNDFQKGDIAEGYSVSREKKESFPLTVTSAQKNPTAFYLCASSGLGTGVGQPQHFGDGTRLSIL.

This clone was counted at least ten times. The DNA ends 3 residues before the CDR3 does, and the rest of the CDR3 is filled in from the germline J gene. V gene TRBV28 combines with J gene TRBJ2-7, with 8 bases fitting TRBD1. The V and J ends lost 6 bases and 4 bases, in that order; junction bases with no gene match: 8. This CDR3 is 14 amino acids long. The germline V gene encodes CDR1 MDHEN and CDR2 SYDVKM. The part of the CDR3 DNA that was read is TGTGCCAGCAGCTTGGACAGGGTATTGTACGAG. Amino acids: CASSLDRVLYE. The full CDR3 sequence reads CASSLDRVLYEQYF.

This clone was seen ten or more times. The read ends 3 residues before the CDR3 terminus; that terminus is restored from the germline J gene. This chain links TRBV20-1 with TRBJ1-1; maybe TRBD1 (5 bases). CDR3 length: 12 amino acids. Germline CDR1 reads DFQATT; CDR2 reads SNEGSKA (reference sequence). The V end lost 2 bases, the J end lost 7 bases, and 11 bases lay between the germline ends. Partial CDR3 DNA: TGCAGTGCTAGAAGGGGTCAGTTTGAA. Its protein is CSARRGQFE. The entire CDR3 protein reads CSARRGQFEAFF.

This clone was counted at least ten times. The sequenced fragment ends 3 residues before the CDR3 boundary, so the rest is inferred from the germline J gene. The rearrangement joins TRBV15 to TRBJ1-2; no reliable D call. The germline V gene encodes CDR1 LNHNV and CDR2 YYDKDF (reference sequence). The CDR3 extends over 14 amino acids. Trimming took 0 bases from V and 3 from J, leaving 8 bases between them. This chain's CDR3 is CATSREALDYGYTF. Incomplete CDR3 DNA: TGTGCCACCAGCAGAGAGGCACTAGACTATGGC.

This clone was seen repeatedly, ten times or more. The read finishes 3 residues shy of the CDR3 end, and the germline J gene is used to complete it. The chain has TRBV19 and TRBJ2-1; D is perhaps TRBD1 (6 bases). The CDR3 is made up of 14 amino acids. Germline CDR1 LNHDA, CDR2 SQIVND (reference sequence). Trimming pared 4 bases from V and 6 bases from J, leaving 13 bases between. The CDR3 loop is CASSKQGWGNEQFF. The sequenced CDR3 bases are TGTGCCAGTAGTAAACAGGGTTGGGGCAATGAG.

This clone was seen ten or more times. The read stops 3 residues short of the end of the CDR3; the missing end is completed from the germline J gene. The rearrangement joins TRBV7-6 to TRBJ1-6; a weak D match, TRBD1 (6 bases). The CDR3 loop spans 13 amino acids. With 4 bases removed from V and 7 bases from J, the gap between germline ends came to 8 bases. Germline CDR1 reads SGHVS; CDR2 reads FNYEAQ. This CDR3 reads CASSSTGNSPLHF. The sequenced part of the CDR3 DNA is TGTGCCAGCAGCTCAACAGGGAATTCACCC.

This clone was picked up many times. The missing CDR3 end, 3 residues past where the read stops, is filled in from the germline J gene. The gene calls are TRBV20-1 and TRBJ2-2, with TRBD2 matching 10 bases. Germline V lookup: CDR1 DFQATT, CDR2 SNEGSKA (reference sequence). The CDR3 has 16 amino acids. J lost 3 bases, V lost 0 bases, and 4 bases had no gene match. The sequenced CDR3 bases are TGCAGTGCTAGAGATTGGCTAGCGGGAGACACCGGGGAG. Translating gives CSARDWLAGDTGE. The full CDR3 sequence reads CSARDWLAGDTGELFF.

This clone was counted many times. Read sequence stops 3 residues before the CDR3 end, and the germline J gene provides the missing end. The V and J genes are TRBV12-3 or TRBV12-4 and TRBJ2-5, with a weak D call TRBD1 (6 bases). The CDR3 has 14 amino acids. V dropped 3 bases and J dropped 5 bases, with 13 bases sitting between them. CDR3 protein: CASSLSGQLETQYF. The CDR3 DNA, read in part, is TGTGCCAGCAGTTTGAGCGGACAGTTGGAGACC.

This clone was seen repeatedly, ten times or more. The observed sequence ends 3 residues before the CDR3 terminus, with the missing tail filled in from the germline J gene. V is TRBV18 and J is TRBJ2-7; D may be TRBD2 (6 bases). From germline, CDR1 is KGHSH and CDR2 LQKENI. This CDR3 region has 14 residues. The germline V and J ends were trimmed by 5 bases and 4 bases, with 15 bases remaining between them. The CDR3 loop is CASSTEAGTYEQYF. The covered CDR3 bases are TGTGCCAGCTCAACAGAGGCGGGAACTTACGAG.

As for this clone: The missing CDR3 end, 3 residues past where the read stops, is filled in from the germline J gene. The chain recombines TRBV2 with TRBJ2-7; a weak D match, TRBD2 (6 bases). Germline lookup yields CDR1 SNHLY and CDR2 FYNNEI. Trimming removed 4 bases from V and 3 bases from J, with 7 bases in between. The CDR3 totals 12 residues. The CDR3 loop reads CASSGGVYEQYF. CDR3 DNA (partial): TGTGCCAGCAGTGGGGGGGTCTACGAG.

This clone occurred many times. Sequence at one end of the junction differs from germline and may be a read error. The read ends 3 residues before the CDR3 terminus; that terminus is restored from the germline J gene. The chain combines TRBV19 with TRBJ2-4, with 9 bases aligning to TRBD1. Looked up from germline, CDR1 is LNHDA and CDR2 is SQIVND (reference sequence). CDR3 length: 15 residues. This CDR3 reads CAMTTLRDREDIQYF. CDR3 DNA (partial): TGCGCAATGACGACCCTGCGGGACAGGGAGGACATT. The complete variable domain, with remaining parts taken from reference TRBV19 and TRBJ2-4, reads DGGITQSPKYLFRKEGQNVTLSCEQNLNHDAMYWYRQDPGQGLRLIYYSQIVNDFQKGDIAEGYSVSREKKESFPLTVTSAQKNPTAFYLCAMTTLRDREDIQYFGAGTRLSVL.

As for this clone: The DNA ends 3 residues before the CDR3 does, and the rest of the CDR3 is filled in from the germline J gene. The chain couples TRBV7-9 to TRBJ1-2; tentatively, D is TRBD1 (6 bases). CDR3 size: 15 residues. Germline CDR1 is SEHNR and CDR2 is FQNEAQ (reference sequence). The covered CDR3 bases are TGTGCCAGCAGCCCGCCGTCGACAGGTTCCTACGAC. It is translated as CASSPPSTGSYD. The CDR3 in full is CASSPPSTGSYDYTF.